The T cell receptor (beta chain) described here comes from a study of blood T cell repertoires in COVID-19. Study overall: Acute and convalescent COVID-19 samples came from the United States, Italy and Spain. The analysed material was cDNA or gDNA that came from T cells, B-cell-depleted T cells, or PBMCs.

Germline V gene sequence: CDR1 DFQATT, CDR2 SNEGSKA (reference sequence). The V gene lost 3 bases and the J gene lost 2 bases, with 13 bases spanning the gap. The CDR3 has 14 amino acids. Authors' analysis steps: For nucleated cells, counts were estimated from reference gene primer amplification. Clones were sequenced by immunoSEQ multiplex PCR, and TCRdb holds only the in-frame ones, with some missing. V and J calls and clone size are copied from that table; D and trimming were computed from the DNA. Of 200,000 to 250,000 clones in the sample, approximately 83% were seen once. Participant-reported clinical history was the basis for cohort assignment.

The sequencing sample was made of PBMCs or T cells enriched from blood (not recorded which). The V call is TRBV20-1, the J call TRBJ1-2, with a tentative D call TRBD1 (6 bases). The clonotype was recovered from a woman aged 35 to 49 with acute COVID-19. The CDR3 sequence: CSASAGQQNYGYTF. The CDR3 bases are TGCAGTGCTAGTGCGGGACAACAGAACTATGGCTACACCTTC.